The next 10 T cell receptor beta chains were all read from a single sample in a study of T-cell reconstitution after alpha-beta-depleted transplantation in children. For TCRbeta, the library was prepared with unique molecular identifiers. TCRdb called the PCR reads again in MiXCR, with one record for every CDR3 protein. The table lists under 450,000 distinct CDR3 sequences, more than 10% of them singletons. The source was PBMCs, collected from the stem cell graft. The receptor set was obtained from a human donor who donated a stem cell graft to a child with Fanconi anemia.

This clonotype was seen a handful of times. The V and J genes are TRBV7-9 and TRBJ2-5; D is undetermined. Looked up from germline, CDR1 is SEHNR and CDR2 is FQNEAQ (reference sequence). V shed 3 bases and J shed 14 bases, with 16 bases lying between them. CDR3 length: 12 amino acids. This CDR3 is CASSLGSGPLYF. The CDR3, as DNA: TGTGCCAGCAGCTTGGGATCCGGGCCTCTTTACTTC.

This clonotype was picked up many times. The V and J genes are TRBV18 and TRBJ1-4; TRBD1 is a possible D gene (5 bases). CDR3 length: 14 amino acids. V dropped 0 bases and J dropped 7 bases, with 9 bases sitting between them. Per the germline V gene, CDR1 is KGHSH and CDR2 is LQKENI. For the CDR3, the DNA is TGTGCCAGCTCACCACCGGGGGACGCTGAAAAACTGTTTTTT. Translating gives CASSPPGDAEKLFF. Using reference TRBV18 and TRBJ1-4 for the parts outside the CDR3, the full variable domain is NAGVMQNPRHLVRRRGQEARLRCSPMKGHSHVYWYRQLPEEGLKFMVYLQKENIIDESGMPKERFSAEFPKEGPSILRIQQVVRGDSAAYFCASSPPGDAEKLFFGSGTQLSVL.

This clonotype was seen a few times. The chain has TRBV6-5 and TRBJ2-7; the match to TRBD1 covers 9 bases. Trimming took 0 bases from V and 5 from J; bases not matched to a gene: 2. There are 14 residues in the CDR3. From germline, CDR1 is MNHEY and CDR2 SVGAGI. CDR3 in amino acids: CASSYSGDRDEQYF. DNA for the CDR3: TGTGCCAGCAGTTACTCAGGGGACAGGGACGAGCAGTACTTC.

There are a few counts of this clonotype. The chain links TRBV12-5 to TRBJ1-5, with a tentative D call TRBD1 (5 bases). The CDR3 runs to 14 residues. Germline CDR1 and CDR2: LGHNT and FRNRAP. Between the trimmed V and J ends, which lost 6 bases and 0 bases, there was a span of 9 bases. The CDR3 region has the DNA TGTGCTAGTGGGTCGGGGGATAGCAATCAGCCCCAGCATTTT. It codes for CASGSGDSNQPQHF.

This clonotype was seen many times. The rearrangement uses TRBV5-6 and TRBJ2-3; a weak D match, TRBD2 (5 bases). CDR1 and CDR2 from the germline V gene are SGHDT and YYEEEE. Trimming took off 5 bases at V and 2 bases at J, with 12 bases between the two ends. CDR3 length equals 14 residues. The CDR3 DNA follows: TGTGCCAGCAGACCCCGGGGTACCACAGATACGCAGTATTTT. This codes for CASRPRGTTDTQYF. The entire variable domain, with the rest obtained from reference TRBV5-6 and TRBJ2-3, is as follows: DAGVTQSPTHLIKTRGQQVTLRCSPKSGHDTVSWYQQALGQGPQFIFQYYEEEERQRGNFPDRFSGHQFPNYSSELNVNALLLGDSALYLCASRPRGTTDTQYFGPGTRLTVL.

At least ten counts were recorded for this clonotype. The chain uses TRBV27 and TRBJ2-5, with D unclear. The CDR3 extends over 13 amino acids. The ends were cut back, 1 base at V and 7 bases at J, with 10 bases in the middle. Germline-derived CDR1 and CDR2 are MNHEY and SMNVEV (reference sequence). The CDR3 DNA sequence: TGTGCCAGCAGTTTATTGTCTTATGGGACCCAGTACTTC. Amino acid sequence: CASSLLSYGTQYF.

There are many counts of this clonotype. The chain joins TRBV4-2 to TRBJ2-7; D unresolved. The CDR3 loop spans 12 amino acids. Deletions cut 0 bases from V and 7 bases from J, with 7 bases between. Per the germline V gene, CDR1 is LGHNA and CDR2 is YNFKEQ. The CDR3 nucleotides read TGTGCCAGCAGCCAAGAACCACGGGAGCAGTACGTC. Translation gives CASSQEPREQYV.

The table lists this clonotype with a few counts. This chain uses TRBV4-2 with TRBJ1-6; unclear D gene. This CDR3 comprises 15 residues. Trimming took 0 bases from V and 6 from J, leaving 9 bases between them. CDR1 LGHNA and CDR2 YNFKEQ come from the germline V gene. Here the CDR3 DNA reads TGTGCCAGCAGCCAAGAAGCACGGTTTAATTCACCCCTCCACTTT. Protein product: CASSQEARFNSPLHF.

This rearrangement joins TRBV19 to TRBJ1-1, with D possibly TRBD1 on 6 matching bases. Germline-derived CDR1 and CDR2 are LNHDA and SQIVND (reference sequence). The germline V and J ends were trimmed by 1 base and 3 bases, with 12 bases remaining between them. This CDR3 spans 15 amino acids. CDR3 DNA: TGTGCCAGTAGTATAGCCGCCGGACAGTACACTGAAGCTTTCTTT. Translating it yields CASSIAAGQYTEAFF.

There are a few counts of this clonotype. This chain uses TRBV12-3 or TRBV12-4 with TRBJ2-2; D not resolved. The V end lost 3 bases, the J end lost 6 bases, and 14 bases lay between the germline ends. The CDR3 has 15 amino acids. The CDR3, as DNA: TGTGCCAGCAGTTTGAACGGAAATCTCCCCGGGGAGCTGTTTTTT. This encodes CASSLNGNLPGELFF.